This entry describes one T cell receptor (beta chain). Its antigen remains unknown. The study ran its PCR with 60 Vbeta and 13 Jbeta primers. Method: immunoSEQ multiplex PCR; TCRdb's copy keeps in-frame clones and lacks some. The sample yields 80,000 to 130,000 clones, 65% to 80% seen once. This entry comes from a study of cytomegalovirus exposure and HLA in healthy donors. Germline V gives CDR1 WNHNN, CDR2 SYGVQD (reference sequence). The ends were cut back, 3 bases at V and 0 bases at J, with 15 bases in the middle. The CDR3 covers 17 residues. Overall study findings and caveats: Cytomegalovirus status, reportedly, was diagnosed with high specificity and sensitivity by the classifier. There was a cluster of highly shared sequence variants that was likely a sequencing artifact.

The sequence was collected from a woman aged 45-60 years in good health and CMV-seropositive. Sample: PBMCs. The chain has TRBV10-1 and TRBJ2-1; the D is unclear. The DNA of the CDR3 is TGCGCCAGCAGTGAATCCCCTGGGCAGCCCTCCTACAATGAGCAGTTCTTC. Its protein is CASSESPGQPSYNEQFF.